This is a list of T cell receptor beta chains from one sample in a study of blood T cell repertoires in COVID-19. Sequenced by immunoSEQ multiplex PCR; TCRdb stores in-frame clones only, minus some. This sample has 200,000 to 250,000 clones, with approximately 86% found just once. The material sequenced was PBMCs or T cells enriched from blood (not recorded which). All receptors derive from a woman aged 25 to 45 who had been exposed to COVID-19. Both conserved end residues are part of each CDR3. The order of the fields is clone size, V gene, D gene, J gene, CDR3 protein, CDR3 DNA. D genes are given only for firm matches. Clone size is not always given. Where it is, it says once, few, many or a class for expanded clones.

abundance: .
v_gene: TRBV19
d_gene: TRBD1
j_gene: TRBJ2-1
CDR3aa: CASSTEWTGPNPLYNEQFF
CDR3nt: TGTGCCAGTAGTACCGAATGGACAGGGCCAAACCCCCTCTACAATGAGCAGTTCTTC

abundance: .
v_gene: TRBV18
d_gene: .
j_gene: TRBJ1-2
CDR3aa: CASSPGGAGYGYTF
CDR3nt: TGTGCCAGCTCACCAGGGGGCGCTGGCTATGGCTACACCTTC

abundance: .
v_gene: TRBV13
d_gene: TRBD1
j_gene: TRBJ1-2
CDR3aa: CASSSRTGFFYGYTF
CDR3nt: TGTGCCAGCAGCTCGCGGACAGGGTTTTTCTATGGCTACACCTTC

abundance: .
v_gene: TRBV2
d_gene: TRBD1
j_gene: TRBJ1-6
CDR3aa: CATRQGDYNSPLHF
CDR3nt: TGTGCCACCCGACAGGGGGATTATAATTCACCCCTCCACTTT

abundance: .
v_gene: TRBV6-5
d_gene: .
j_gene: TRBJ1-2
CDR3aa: CASSYSAGDYGYTF
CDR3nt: TGTGCCAGCAGTTACTCTGCTGGAGACTATGGCTACACCTTC

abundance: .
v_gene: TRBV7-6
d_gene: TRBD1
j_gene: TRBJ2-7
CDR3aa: CASSPRQGLKDEQYF
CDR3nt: TGTGCCAGCAGCCCCCGACAGGGGCTCAAGGACGAGCAGTACTTC

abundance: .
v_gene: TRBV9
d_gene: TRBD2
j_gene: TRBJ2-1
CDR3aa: CASSGGGPNYNEQFF
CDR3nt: TGTGCCAGCAGCGGCGGGGGGCCGAATTACAATGAGCAGTTCTTC

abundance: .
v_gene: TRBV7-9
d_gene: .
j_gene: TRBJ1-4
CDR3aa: CASSPGTTTNEKLFF
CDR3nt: TGTGCCAGCAGCCCCGGGACAACAACTAATGAAAAACTGTTTTTT

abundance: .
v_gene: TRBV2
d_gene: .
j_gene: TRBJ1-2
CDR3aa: CASVTGLYGYTF
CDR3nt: TGTGCCAGCGTCACGGGACTCTATGGCTACACCTTC

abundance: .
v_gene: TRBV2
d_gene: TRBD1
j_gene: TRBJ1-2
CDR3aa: CASTNDRVHGYTF
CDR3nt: TGTGCCAGCACTAACGACAGGGTCCATGGCTACACCTTC

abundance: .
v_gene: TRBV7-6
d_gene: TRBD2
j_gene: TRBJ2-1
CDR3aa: CASSRRAGGPDEQFF
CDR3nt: TGTGCCAGCAGCCGACGAGCGGGGGGGCCGGATGAGCAGTTCTTC

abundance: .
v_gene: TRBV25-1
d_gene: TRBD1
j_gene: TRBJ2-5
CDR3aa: CASSESIPGTGGETQYF
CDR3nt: TGTGCCAGCAGTGAATCGATCCCCGGGACAGGCGGGGAGACCCAGTACTTC

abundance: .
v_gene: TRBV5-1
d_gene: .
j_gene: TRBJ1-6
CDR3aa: CASSLAPGHNSPLHF
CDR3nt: TGCGCCAGCAGCTTGGCTCCAGGGCATAATTCACCCCTCCACTTT

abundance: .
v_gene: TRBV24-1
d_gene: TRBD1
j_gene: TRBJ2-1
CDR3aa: CATSDAGTGGEDEQFF
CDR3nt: TGTGCCACCAGTGATGCCGGGACAGGGGGGGAGGATGAGCAGTTCTTC

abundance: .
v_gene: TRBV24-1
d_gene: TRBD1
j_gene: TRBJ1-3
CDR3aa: CATSEPGQGLEAHSGNTIYF
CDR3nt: TGTGCCACCAGTGAACCGGGACAGGGTTTAGAGGCCCACTCTGGAAACACCATATATTTT

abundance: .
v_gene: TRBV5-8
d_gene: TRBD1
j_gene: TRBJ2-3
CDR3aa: CASSAGSTGGTQYF
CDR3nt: TGTGCCAGCAGCGCTGGAAGTACAGGGGGTACGCAGTATTTT

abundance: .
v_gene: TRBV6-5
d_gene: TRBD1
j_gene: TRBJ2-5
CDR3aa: CASTTGAVGQETQYF
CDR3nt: TGTGCCAGCACAACAGGGGCAGTAGGGCAAGAGACCCAGTACTTC

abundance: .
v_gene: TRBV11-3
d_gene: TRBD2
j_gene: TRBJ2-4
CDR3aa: CASSQDGRAKNIQYF
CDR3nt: TGTGCCAGCAGCCAAGACGGGAGGGCCAAAAACATTCAGTACTTC

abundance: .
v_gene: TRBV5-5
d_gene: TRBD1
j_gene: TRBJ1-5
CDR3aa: CASSLEGQGYQPQHF
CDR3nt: TGTGCCAGCAGCTTGGAAGGACAGGGCTATCAGCCCCAGCATTTT

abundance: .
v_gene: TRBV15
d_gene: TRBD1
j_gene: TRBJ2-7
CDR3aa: CATSSSFGQVSYEQYF
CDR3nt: TGTGCCACCAGCAGTTCTTTTGGACAGGTCTCCTACGAGCAGTACTTC

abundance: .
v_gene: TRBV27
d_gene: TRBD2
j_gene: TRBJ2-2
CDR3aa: CASSRRGTSVGTGELFF
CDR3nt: TGTGCCAGCAGTCGAAGGGGTACTAGCGTGGGCACCGGGGAGCTGTTTTTT

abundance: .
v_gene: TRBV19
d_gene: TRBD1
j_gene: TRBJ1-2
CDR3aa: CASSIGSPGGYGYTF
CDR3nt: TGTGCCAGTAGTATAGGCTCTCCAGGGGGCTATGGCTACACCTTC

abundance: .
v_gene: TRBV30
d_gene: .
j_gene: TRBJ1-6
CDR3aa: CAWTLGGTLHF
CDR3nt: TGTGCCTGGACCCTGGGAGGAACCCTCCACTTT

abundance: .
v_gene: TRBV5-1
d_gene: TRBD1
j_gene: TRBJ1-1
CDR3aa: CASSLDRGGITEAFF
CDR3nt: TGCGCCAGCAGCTTGGACAGGGGCGGTATCACTGAAGCTTTCTTT

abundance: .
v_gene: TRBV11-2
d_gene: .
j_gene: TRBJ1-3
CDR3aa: CASSLSGQSFGDTIYF
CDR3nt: TGTGCCAGCAGCTTGTCGGGACAAAGTTTCGGAGACACCATATATTTT

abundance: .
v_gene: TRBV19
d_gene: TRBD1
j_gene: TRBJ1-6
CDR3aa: CASSTGTGWHSPLHF
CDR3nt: TGTGCCAGTAGTACCGGGACAGGCTGGCATTCACCCCTCCACTTT

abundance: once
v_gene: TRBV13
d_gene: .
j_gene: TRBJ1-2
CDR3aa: CASSSSDRALNYGYTF
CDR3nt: TGTGCCAGCAGCTCATCGGACAGAGCCCTTAACTATGGCTACACCTTC

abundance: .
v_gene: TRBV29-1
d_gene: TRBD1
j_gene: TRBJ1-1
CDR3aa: CSVHLRGANTEAFF
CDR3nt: TGCAGCGTCCACCTCAGGGGGGCGAACACTGAAGCTTTCTTT

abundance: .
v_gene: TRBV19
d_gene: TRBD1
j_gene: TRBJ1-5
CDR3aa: CASRDRPNQPQHF
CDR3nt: TGTGCCAGTAGGGACAGGCCAAATCAGCCCCAGCATTTT

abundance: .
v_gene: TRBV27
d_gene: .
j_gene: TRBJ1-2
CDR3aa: CASSPLGVSGYGYTF
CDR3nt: TGTGCCAGCAGTCCCCTAGGTGTTTCGGGCTATGGCTACACCTTC

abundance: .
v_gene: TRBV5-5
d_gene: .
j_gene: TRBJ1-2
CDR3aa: CASSRVSNWEDYGYTF
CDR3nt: TGTGCCAGCAGCCGAGTCTCCAACTGGGAGGATTATGGCTACACCTTC

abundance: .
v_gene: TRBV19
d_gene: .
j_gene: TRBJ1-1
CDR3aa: CASRGAALNTEAFF
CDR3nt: TGTGCCAGTAGGGGGGCCGCGCTGAACACTGAAGCTTTCTTT

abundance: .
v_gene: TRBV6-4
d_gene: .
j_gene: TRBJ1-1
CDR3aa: CASSGVLGKGTEAFF
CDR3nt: TGTGCCAGCAGTGGGGTACTAGGAAAGGGCACTGAAGCTTTCTTT

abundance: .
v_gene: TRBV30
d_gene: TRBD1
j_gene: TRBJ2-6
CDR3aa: CAWGPGQGPPGANVLTF
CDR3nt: TGTGCCTGGGGACCGGGACAGGGGCCGCCAGGGGCCAACGTCCTGACTTTC

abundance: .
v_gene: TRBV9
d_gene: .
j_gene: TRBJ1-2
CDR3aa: CASSVLSGNYGYTF
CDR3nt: TGTGCCAGCAGCGTATTGTCAGGGAACTATGGCTACACCTTC

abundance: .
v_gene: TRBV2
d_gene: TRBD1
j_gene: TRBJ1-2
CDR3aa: CARGGQGYGYTF
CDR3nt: TGTGCCAGGGGGGGACAGGGCTATGGCTACACCTTC

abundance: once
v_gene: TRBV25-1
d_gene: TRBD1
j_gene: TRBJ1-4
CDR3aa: CASSPSGTAATNEKLFF
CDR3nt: TGTGCCAGCAGTCCCTCCGGGACAGCCGCAACTAATGAAAAACTGTTTTTT

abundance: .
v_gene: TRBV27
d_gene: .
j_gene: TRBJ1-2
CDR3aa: CASSLGGAGGYTF
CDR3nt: TGTGCCAGCAGTTTGGGGGGGGCAGGTGGCTACACCTTC

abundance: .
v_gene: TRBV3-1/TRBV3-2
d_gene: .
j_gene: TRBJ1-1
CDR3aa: CASSQEGPEAFF
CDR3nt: TGTGCCAGCAGCCAAGAGGGGCCTGAAGCTTTCTTT

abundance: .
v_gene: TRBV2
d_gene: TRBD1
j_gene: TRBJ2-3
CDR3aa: CASSGQGEGTDTQYF
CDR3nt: TGTGCCAGCAGCGGACAGGGGGAAGGGACAGATACGCAGTATTTT

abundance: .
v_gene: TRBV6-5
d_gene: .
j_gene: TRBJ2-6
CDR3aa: CASSFAGAGANVLTF
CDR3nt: TGTGCCAGCAGTTTCGCAGGGGCTGGGGCCAACGTCCTGACTTTC

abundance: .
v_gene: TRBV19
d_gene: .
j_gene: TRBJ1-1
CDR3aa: CASSFPNRNTEAFF
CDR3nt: TGTGCCAGTAGTTTCCCGAACAGGAACACTGAAGCTTTCTTT

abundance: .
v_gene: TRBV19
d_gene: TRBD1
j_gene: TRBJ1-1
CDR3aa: CASSLGTGGTEAFF
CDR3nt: TGTGCCAGTAGTCTCGGGACAGGGGGCACTGAAGCTTTCTTT

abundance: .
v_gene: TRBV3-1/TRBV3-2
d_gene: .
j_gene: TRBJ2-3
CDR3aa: CASSQDRGGSTDTQYF
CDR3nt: TGTGCCAGCAGCCAAGATAGGGGCGGATCCACAGATACGCAGTATTTT

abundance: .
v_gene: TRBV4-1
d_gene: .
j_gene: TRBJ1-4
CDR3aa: CASSLKASPPDIPEKLFF
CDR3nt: TGCGCCAGCAGCCTTAAAGCCAGCCCCCCAGACATACCCGAAAAACTGTTTTTT

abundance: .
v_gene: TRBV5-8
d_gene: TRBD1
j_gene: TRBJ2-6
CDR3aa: CASSLTGVSSGANVLTF
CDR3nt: TGTGCCAGCAGCTTAACAGGGGTTAGCTCTGGGGCCAACGTCCTGACTTTC

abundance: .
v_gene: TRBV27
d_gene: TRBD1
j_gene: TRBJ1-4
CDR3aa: CASSSTGTGGFSNEKLFF
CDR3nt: TGTGCCAGCAGTTCAACCGGGACAGGGGGCTTTAGTAATGAAAAACTGTTTTTT

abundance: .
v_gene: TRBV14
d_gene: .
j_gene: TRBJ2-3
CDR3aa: CASSQEGADTQYF
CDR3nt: TGTGCCAGCAGCCAAGAAGGGGCAGATACGCAGTATTTT

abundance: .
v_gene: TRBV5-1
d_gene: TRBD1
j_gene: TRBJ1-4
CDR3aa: CASSLAPGQGNEKLFF
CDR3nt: TGCGCCAGCAGCTTGGCTCCGGGACAGGGGAATGAAAAACTGTTTTTT

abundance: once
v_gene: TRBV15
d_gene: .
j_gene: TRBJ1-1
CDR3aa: CATSRDRGNTEAFF
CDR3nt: TGTGCCACCAGCAGAGACAGGGGAAACACTGAAGCTTTCTTT